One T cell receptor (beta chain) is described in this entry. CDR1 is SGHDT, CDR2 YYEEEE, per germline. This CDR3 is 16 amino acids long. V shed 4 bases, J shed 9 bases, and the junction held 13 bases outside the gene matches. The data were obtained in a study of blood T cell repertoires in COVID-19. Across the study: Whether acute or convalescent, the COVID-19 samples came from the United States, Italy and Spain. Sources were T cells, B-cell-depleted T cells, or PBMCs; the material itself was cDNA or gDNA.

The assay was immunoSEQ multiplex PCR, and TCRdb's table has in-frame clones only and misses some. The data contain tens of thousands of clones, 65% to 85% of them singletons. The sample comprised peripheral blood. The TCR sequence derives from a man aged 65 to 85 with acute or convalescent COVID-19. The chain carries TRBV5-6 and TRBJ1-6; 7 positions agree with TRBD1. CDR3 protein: CASSQIGTAVVSPLHF. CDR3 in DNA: TGTGCCAGCAGCCAAATAGGGACAGCGGTTGTTTCACCCCTCCACTTT.